This T cell receptor beta chain appears in the sequencing data of a study of post-analysis software for immune sequencing data. Looking at the study overall: Both relapsing-remitting and secondary progressive multiple sclerosis featured among the disease courses, as did progressive-relapsing multiple sclerosis.

Points from the study as a whole: Samples from one preparation batch, clustered by F measure, grouped strongly together.

The length of the CDR3 is 15 residues. Germline V gene lookup returns CDR1 MNHEY and CDR2 SMNVEV (reference sequence). Trimming left V 5 bases short and J 2 bases short, with 16 bases between. A note on this clonotype: Its specificity is not known.

TCR beta libraries were prepared from cDNA with unique molecular identifiers. TCRdb passed the PCR reads through MiXCR, listing each CDR3 protein once. This sample has around 150,000 distinct CDR3 sequences, with 35% to 40% found just once. This sample comprised blood, obtained after autologous hematopoietic stem cell transplantation. This receptor was taken from a girl aged 5 to 17 with multiple sclerosis. The V call is TRBV27, the J call TRBJ2-7; D is unresolved. CDR3 nucleotides: TGTGCCAGCAGTCCCAGACTCAACCCGCCCTACGAGCAGTACTTC. Translating gives CASSPRLNPPYEQYF.